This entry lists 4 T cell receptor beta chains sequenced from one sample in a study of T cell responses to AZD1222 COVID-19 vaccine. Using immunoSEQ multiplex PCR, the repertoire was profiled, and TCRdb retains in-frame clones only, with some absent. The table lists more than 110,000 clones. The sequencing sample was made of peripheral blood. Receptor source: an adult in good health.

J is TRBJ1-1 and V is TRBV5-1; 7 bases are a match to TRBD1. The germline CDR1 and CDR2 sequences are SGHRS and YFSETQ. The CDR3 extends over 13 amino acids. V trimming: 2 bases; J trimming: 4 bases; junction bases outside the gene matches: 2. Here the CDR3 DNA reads TGCGCCAGCAGCTTCGCAGGGGGCACTGAAGCTTTCTTT. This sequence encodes CASSFAGGTEAFF.

CDR3: CASSLTGDKNIQYF. CDR3 DNA: TGTGCCAGTAGTCTGACAGGTGACAAAAACATTCAGTACTTC. The V gene is TRBV19, the J gene TRBJ2-4; D is possibly TRBD1 (6 bases). The CDR3 extends over 14 amino acids. The germline CDR1 and CDR2 sequences are LNHDA and SQIVND (reference sequence). V was trimmed by 5 bases and J by 3 bases, leaving 11 bases between them.

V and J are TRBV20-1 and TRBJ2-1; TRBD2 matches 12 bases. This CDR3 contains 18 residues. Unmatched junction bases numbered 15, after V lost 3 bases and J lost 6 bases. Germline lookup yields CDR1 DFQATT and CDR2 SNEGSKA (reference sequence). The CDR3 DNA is TGCAGTGCTAGTCCCGGGGGGCCCCTAGCGGGGGGGCCCAATGAGCAGTTCTTC. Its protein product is CSASPGGPLAGGPNEQFF.

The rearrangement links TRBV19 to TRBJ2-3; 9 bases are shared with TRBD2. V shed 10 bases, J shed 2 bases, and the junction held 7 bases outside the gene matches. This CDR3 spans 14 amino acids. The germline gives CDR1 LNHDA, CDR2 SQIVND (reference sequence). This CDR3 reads CATRAGGYTDTQYF. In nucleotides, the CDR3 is TGTGCCACGAGAGCGGGGGGTTACACAGATACGCAGTATTTT.